The clone carrying this TCR beta chain was recorded only once. The sample holds other DNA sequences that translate to the same CDR3. The entry originates in a study of blood T cell repertoires in COVID-19. The CDR3 has 16 amino acids. CDR1 and CDR2 (germline): SGHRS, YFSETQ. Losses at the gene ends were 2 bases for V and 1 base for J; bases not matched to a gene: 2. Participant reports of clinical history set cohort assignment. The assay was immunoSEQ multiplex PCR, and TCRdb's table has in-frame clones only and misses some. Seen here are 200,000 to 300,000 clones, about 90% observed once, and the top ten hold 3.5% to 4%.

The chain couples TRBV5-1 to TRBJ2-1; 11 positions match TRBD2. The source of this sequence is a young woman with acute COVID-19. Material: PBMCs or T cells enriched from blood (not recorded which). The CDR3: CASSFSSGGSYNEQFF. The DNA of the CDR3 is TGCGCCAGCAGCTTTTCTAGCGGGGGGTCCTACAATGAGCAGTTCTTC.